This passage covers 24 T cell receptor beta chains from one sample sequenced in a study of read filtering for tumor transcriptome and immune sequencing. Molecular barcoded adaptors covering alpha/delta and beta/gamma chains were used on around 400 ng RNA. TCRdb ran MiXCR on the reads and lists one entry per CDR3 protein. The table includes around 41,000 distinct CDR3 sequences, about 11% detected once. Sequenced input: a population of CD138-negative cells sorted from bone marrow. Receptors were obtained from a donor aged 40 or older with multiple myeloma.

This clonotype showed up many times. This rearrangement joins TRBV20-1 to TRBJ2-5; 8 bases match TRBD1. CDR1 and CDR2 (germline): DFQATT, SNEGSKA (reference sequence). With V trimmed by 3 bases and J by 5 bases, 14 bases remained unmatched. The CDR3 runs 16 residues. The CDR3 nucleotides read TGCAGTGCTAGCACCACAGAGGACAGGGCGGGTGAGACCCAGTACTTC. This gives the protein CSASTTEDRAGETQYF.

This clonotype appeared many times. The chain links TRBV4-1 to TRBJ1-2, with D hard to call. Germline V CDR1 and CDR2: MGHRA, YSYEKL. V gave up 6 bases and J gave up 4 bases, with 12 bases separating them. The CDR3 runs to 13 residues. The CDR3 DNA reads TGCGCCAGCAGACGAGTGGCAGGCTATGGCTACACCTTC. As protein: CASRRVAGYGYTF.

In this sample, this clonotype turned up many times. The CDR3 sequence: CASGGAMGVNTEAFF. CDR3 sequence (DNA): TGTGCCAGCGGGGGAGCAATGGGGGTTAACACTGAAGCTTTCTTT. This sequence joins TRBV7-9 and TRBJ1-1; tentatively, D is TRBD1 (5 bases). V shed 8 bases and J shed 2 bases, with 18 bases lying between them. The germline V gene has CDR1 SEHNR and CDR2 FQNEAQ (reference sequence). The CDR3 has 15 residues.

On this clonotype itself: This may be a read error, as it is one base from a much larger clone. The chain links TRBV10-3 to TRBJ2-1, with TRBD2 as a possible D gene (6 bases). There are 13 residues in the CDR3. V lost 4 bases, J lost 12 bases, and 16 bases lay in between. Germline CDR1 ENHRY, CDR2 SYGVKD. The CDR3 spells CAISAGGSYGQFF. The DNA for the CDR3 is TGTGCCATCAGTGCCGGGGGTAGCTATGGGCAGTTCTTC.

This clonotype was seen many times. The CDR3 DNA sequence: TGTGCCAGCAGCAACAGCGGTGAAAAACTGTTTTTT. Translating it yields CASSNSGEKLFF. The chain recombines TRBV7-9 with TRBJ1-4, with D uncertain. Germline CDR1 reads SEHNR; CDR2 reads FQNEAQ (reference sequence). V was clipped by 5 bases and J by 7 bases, with 8 bases between them. CDR3 length equals 12 residues.

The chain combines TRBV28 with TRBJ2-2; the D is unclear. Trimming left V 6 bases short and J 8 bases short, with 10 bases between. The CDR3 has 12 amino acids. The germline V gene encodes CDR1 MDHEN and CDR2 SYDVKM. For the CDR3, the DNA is TGTGCCAGCAGATCCGGGTTGGGGGAGCTGTTTTTT. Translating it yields CASRSGLGELFF.

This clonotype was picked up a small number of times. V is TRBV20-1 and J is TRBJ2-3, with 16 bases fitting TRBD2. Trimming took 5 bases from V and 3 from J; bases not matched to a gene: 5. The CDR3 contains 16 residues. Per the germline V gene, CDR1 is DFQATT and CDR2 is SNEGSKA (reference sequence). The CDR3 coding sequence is TGCAGTGCTGAGGGACTAGCGGGGGGGCCTACAGATACGCAGTATTTT. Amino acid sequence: CSAEGLAGGPTDTQYF.

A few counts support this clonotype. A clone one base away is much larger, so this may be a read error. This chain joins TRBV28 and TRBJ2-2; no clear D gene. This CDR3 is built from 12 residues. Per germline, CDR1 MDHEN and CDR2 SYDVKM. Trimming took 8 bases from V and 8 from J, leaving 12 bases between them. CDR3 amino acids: CASGPLLGELFF. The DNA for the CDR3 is TGTGCCAGCGGTCCACTGCTGGGGGAGCTGTTTTTT.

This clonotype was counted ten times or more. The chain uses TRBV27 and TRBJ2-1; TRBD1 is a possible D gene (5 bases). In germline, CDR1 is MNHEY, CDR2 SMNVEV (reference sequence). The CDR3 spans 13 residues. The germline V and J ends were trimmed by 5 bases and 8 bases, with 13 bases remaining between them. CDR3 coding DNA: TGTGCCAGCAGTAAGGGGCTCTGGGATGAGCAGTTCTTC. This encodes CASSKGLWDEQFF.

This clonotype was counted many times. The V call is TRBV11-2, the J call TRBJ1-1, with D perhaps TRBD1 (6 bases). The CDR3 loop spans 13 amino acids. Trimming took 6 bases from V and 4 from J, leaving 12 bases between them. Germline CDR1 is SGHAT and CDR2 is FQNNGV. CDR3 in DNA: TGTGCCAGCAGTCGCGGACAGCTCACTGAAGCTTTCTTT. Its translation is CASSRGQLTEAFF.

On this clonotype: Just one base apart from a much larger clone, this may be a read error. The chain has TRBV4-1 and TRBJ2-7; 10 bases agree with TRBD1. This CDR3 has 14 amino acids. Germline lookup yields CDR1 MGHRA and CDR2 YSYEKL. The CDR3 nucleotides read TGCGCCAGCAGGTCGACAGGGGGCGAGTACGGGCAGTACTTC. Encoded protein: CASRSTGGEYGQYF.

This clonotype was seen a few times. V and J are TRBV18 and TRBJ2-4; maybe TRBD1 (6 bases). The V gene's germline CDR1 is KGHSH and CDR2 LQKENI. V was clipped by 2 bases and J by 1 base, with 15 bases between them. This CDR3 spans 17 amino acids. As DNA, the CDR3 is TGTGCCAGCTCACCATCACAGGGTGACAAGGCCAAAAACATTCAGTACTTC. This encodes CASSPSQGDKAKNIQYF.

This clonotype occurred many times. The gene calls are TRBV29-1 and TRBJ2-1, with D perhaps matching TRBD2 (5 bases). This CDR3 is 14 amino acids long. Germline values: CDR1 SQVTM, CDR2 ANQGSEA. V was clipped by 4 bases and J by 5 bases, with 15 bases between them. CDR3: CSVAGADQDNEQFF. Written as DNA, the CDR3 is TGCAGCGTTGCAGGAGCGGATCAGGACAATGAGCAGTTCTTC.

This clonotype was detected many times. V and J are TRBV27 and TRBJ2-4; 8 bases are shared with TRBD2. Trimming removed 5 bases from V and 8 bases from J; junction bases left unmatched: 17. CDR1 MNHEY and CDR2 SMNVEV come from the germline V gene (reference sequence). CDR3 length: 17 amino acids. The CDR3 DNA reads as TGTGCCAGCAGTCCCGATGGCCCCCAGCGGGGGAGAGACATTCAGTACTTC. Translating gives CASSPDGPQRGRDIQYF.

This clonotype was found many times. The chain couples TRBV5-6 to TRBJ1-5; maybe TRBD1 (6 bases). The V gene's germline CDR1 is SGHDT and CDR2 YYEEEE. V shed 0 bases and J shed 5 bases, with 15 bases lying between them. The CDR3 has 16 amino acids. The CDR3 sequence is CASSLGSGVFDQPQHF. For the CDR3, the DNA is TGTGCCAGCAGCTTGGGGTCAGGGGTTTTCGATCAGCCCCAGCATTTT. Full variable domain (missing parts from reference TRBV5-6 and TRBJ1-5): DAGVTQSPTHLIKTRGQQVTLRCSPKSGHDTVSWYQQALGQGPQFIFQYYEEEERQRGNFPDRFSGHQFPNYSSELNVNALLLGDSALYLCASSLGSGVFDQPQHFGDGTRLSIL.

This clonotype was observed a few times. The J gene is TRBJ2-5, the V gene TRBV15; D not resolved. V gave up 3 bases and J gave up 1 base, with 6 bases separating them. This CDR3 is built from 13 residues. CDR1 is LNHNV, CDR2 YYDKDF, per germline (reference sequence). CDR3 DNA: TGTGCCACCAGCAGGGGGTCCCAAGAGACCCAGTACTTC. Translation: CATSRGSQETQYF.

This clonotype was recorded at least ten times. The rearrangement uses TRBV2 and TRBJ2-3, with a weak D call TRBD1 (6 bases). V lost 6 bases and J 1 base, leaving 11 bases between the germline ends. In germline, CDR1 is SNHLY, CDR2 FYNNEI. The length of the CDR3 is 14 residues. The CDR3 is CASRKRQGTDTQYF. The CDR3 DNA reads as TGTGCCAGCAGGAAAAGACAGGGCACAGATACGCAGTATTTT.

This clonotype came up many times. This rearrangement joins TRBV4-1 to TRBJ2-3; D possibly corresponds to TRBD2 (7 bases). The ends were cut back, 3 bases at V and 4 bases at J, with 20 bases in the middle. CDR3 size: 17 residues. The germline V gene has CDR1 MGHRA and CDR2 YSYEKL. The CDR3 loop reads CASSQTSLRGGSDTQYF. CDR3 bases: TGCGCCAGCAGCCAGACCTCCCTTAGGGGGGGCTCAGATACGCAGTATTTT.

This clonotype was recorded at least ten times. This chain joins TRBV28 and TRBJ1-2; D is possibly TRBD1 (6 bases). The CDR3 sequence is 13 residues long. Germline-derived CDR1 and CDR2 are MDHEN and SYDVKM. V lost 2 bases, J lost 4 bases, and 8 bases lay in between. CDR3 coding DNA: TGTGCCAGCAGTTTAAGGGGGACCTATGGCTACACCTTC. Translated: CASSLRGTYGYTF.

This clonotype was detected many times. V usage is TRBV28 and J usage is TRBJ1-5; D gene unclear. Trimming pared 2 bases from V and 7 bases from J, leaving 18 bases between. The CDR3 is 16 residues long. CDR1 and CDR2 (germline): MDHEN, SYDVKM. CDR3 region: CASSLVYRVVNQPQHF. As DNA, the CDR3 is TGTGCCAGCAGTTTAGTGTATAGGGTGGTCAACCAGCCCCAGCATTTT.

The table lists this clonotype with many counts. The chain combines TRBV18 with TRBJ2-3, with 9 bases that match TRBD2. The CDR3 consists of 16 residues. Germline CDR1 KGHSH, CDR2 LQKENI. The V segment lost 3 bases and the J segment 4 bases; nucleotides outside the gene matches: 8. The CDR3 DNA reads TGTGCCAGCTCACCCTCCCGAGCGGGGGGCTCAGATACGCAGTATTTT. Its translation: CASSPSRAGGSDTQYF.

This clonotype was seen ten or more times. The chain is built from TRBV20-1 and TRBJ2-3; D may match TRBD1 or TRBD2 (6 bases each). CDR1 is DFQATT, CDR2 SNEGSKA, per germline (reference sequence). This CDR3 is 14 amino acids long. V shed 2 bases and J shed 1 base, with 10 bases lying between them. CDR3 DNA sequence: TGCAGTGCTAGACCGGGGGCCCGCACAGATACGCAGTATTTT. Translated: CSARPGARTDTQYF.

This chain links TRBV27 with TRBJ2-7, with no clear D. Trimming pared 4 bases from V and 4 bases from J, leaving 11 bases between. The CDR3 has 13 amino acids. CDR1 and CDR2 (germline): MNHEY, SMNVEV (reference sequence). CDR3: CASSWAPDYEQYF. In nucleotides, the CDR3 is TGTGCCAGCAGTTGGGCACCCGATTACGAGCAGTACTTC.

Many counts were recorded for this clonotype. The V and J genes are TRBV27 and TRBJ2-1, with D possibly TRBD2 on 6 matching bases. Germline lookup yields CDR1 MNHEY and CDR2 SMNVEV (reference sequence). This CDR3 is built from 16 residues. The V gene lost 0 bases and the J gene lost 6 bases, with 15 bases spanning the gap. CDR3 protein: CASSLSPGGDRNEQFF. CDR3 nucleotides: TGTGCCAGCAGTTTATCCCCTGGCGGGGACCGCAATGAGCAGTTCTTC.